This TCR beta chain stems from a study of T cell changes during pregnancy in multiple sclerosis. The CDR3 consists of 13 residues. Assay used: immunoSEQ multiplex PCR; TCRdb lists only in-frame clones, some missing. This sample carries around 70,000 clones, over 85% of them seen once, and the ten largest clones take approximately 4%. This material consisted of peripheral blood, taken after pregnancy. The J gene is TRBJ1-5, the V gene TRBV21-1. TRBV21-1 is designated a pseudogene. This sequence originates from a female donor in good health, enrolled as a control in a pregnancy study. CDR3 protein: CASSKGANQPQHF. In nucleotides, the CDR3 is TGTGCCAGCAGTAAAGGAGCCAATCAGCCCCAGCATTTT.